The 9 T cell receptor beta chains below come from one sample, sequenced in a study of T cell responses to AZD1222 COVID-19 vaccine. Profiled with immunoSEQ multiplex PCR; TCRdb holds only in-frame clones, not every one. The sample contains 150,000 to 200,000 clones, approximately 94% of which appear only once. The material sequenced was peripheral blood, taken on day 0 of AZD1222 vaccination. The receptor set was obtained from an adult in good health.

The chain couples TRBV6-1 to TRBJ2-7; 7 nucleotides align to TRBD2. The CDR3 sequence is 15 residues long. Trimming took 3 bases from V and 6 from J; bases not matched to a gene: 11. CDR1 and CDR2 from the germline V gene are MNHNS and SASEGT. The chain's CDR3 is CASSEVEGLTFEQYF. The CDR3 nucleotides are TGTGCCAGCAGTGAGGTGGAGGGACTAACCTTCGAGCAGTACTTC.

The chain employs TRBV12-3 or TRBV12-4 and TRBJ2-5; D remains ambiguous. Trimming took 2 bases from V and 5 from J, leaving 6 bases between them. The CDR3 extends over 12 amino acids. CDR3 DNA: TGTGCCAGCAGTTTATACGCCGAGACCCAGTACTTC. This translates into CASSLYAETQYF.

V is TRBV14 and J is TRBJ1-4; D not certain. The CDR3 is made up of 14 amino acids. The germline V and J ends were trimmed by 4 bases and 5 bases, with 11 bases remaining between them. The germline V gene encodes CDR1 SGHDN and CDR2 FVKESK. The CDR3 sequence is CASSPRSGNEKLFF. CDR3 coding DNA: TGTGCCAGCAGCCCGAGATCGGGAAATGAAAAACTGTTTTTT.

The CDR3 loop is CASSFPPGNTIYF. The CDR3 DNA is TGTGCCAGCAGCTTCCCTCCTGGAAACACCATATATTTT. J is TRBJ1-3 and V is TRBV7-9; D gene uncertain. The germline CDR1 and CDR2 sequences are SEHNR and FQNEAQ (reference sequence). V gave up 3 bases and J gave up 2 bases, with 5 bases separating them. The CDR3 spans 13 residues.

The V call is TRBV29-1, the J call TRBJ1-1; D is ambiguous. Germline V CDR1 and CDR2: SQVTM, ANQGSEA. Trimming pared 5 bases from V and 6 bases from J, leaving 7 bases between. The CDR3 extends over 10 amino acids. CDR3 sequence: CSVTYAEAFF. The CDR3 DNA is TGCAGCGTTACGTATGCTGAAGCTTTCTTT.

Only one count was recorded for this clone. This chain uses TRBV7-2 with TRBJ2-1, with TRBD2 matching over 10 bases. Germline V gives CDR1 SGHTA, CDR2 FQGNSA. This CDR3 spans 15 amino acids. V lost 3 bases to trimming and J lost 5 bases; unmatched junction nucleotides: 4. CDR3 sequence (DNA): TGTGCCAGCAGCTTGCTAGCGGGAGAGAACAATGAGCAGTTCTTC. Translated, it gives CASSLLAGENNEQFF. Variable domain in full (rest from reference TRBV7-2 and TRBJ2-1): GAGVSQSPSNKVTEKGKDVELRCDPISGHTALYWYRQSLGQGLEFLIYFQGNSAPDKSGLPSDRFSAERTGGSVSTLTIQRTQQEDSAVYLCASSLLAGENNEQFFGPGTRLTVL.

V is TRBV15 and J is TRBJ1-2; D gene uncertain. Germline V CDR1 and CDR2: LNHNV, YYDKDF (reference sequence). The CDR3 is made up of 14 amino acids. Between the trimmed V and J ends, which lost 0 bases and 4 bases, there was a span of 9 bases. The CDR3 nucleotides read TGTGCCACCAGCAGAGAGGGCAGGATCTATGGCTACACCTTC. Translation: CATSREGRIYGYTF.

The chain has TRBV10-3 and TRBJ2-5, with 8 bases matching TRBD1. The CDR3 extends over 15 amino acids. The germline gives CDR1 ENHRY, CDR2 SYGVKD. The trim removed 8 bases at V and 3 bases at J, leaving 11 bases unmatched. This chain's CDR3 is CAIGPGGLLEETQYF. The CDR3 DNA is TGTGCCATCGGACCAGGGGGCCTCTTGGAAGAGACCCAGTACTTC.

V is TRBV6-5 and J is TRBJ1-1; 8 nucleotides align to TRBD1. V gave up 6 bases and J gave up 4 bases; unmatched junction bases: 7. CDR1 is MNHEY and CDR2 is SVGAGI in the germline V gene. The CDR3 runs 14 residues. The CDR3 region has the DNA TGTGCCAGCAGCGACAGGGGCCCGACCACTGAAGCTTTCTTT. Its protein product is CASSDRGPTTEAFF.